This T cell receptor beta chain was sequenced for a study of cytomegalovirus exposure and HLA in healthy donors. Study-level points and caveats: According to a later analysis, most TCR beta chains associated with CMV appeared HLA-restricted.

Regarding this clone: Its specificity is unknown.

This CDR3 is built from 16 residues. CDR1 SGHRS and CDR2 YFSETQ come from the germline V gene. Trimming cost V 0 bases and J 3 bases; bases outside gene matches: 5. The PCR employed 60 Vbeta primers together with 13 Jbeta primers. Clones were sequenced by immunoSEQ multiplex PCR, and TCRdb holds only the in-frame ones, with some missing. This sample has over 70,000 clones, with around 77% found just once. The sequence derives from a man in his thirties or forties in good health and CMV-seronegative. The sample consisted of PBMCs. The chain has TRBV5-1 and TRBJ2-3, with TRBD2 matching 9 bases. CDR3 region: CASSLGASGKTDTQYF. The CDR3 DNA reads TGCGCCAGCAGCTTGGGGGCTAGCGGGAAGACAGATACGCAGTATTTT.